Given below is one T cell receptor (beta chain) in context. This record belongs to a study of blood T cell repertoires in COVID-19. The data were produced by immunoSEQ multiplex PCR, yet TCRdb's version contains in-frame clones alone and is incomplete. Among approximately 250,000 clones, more than 85% were seen once, and the ten largest hold approximately 2.9%. Input material: PBMCs or T cells enriched from blood (not recorded which). This TCR derives from a man aged 40-49 years who had been exposed to COVID-19.

CDR3 nucleotides: TGTGCCAGCAGAGAGGTTTCCTACGAGCAGTACTTC. Protein: CASREVSYEQYF. The chain employs TRBV6-5 and TRBJ2-7; unclear D gene. Germline V gives CDR1 MNHEY, CDR2 SVGAGI. The CDR3 is 12 amino acids. V dropped 6 bases and J dropped 1 base, with 7 bases sitting between them.